This is a list of T cell receptor beta chains from one sample in a study of T cells in Graves' hyperthyroidism and ophthalmopathy. MiXCR was run by TCRdb on the multiplex PCR reads, yielding one entry per CDR3 protein. The sample includes about 200,000 distinct CDR3 sequences, around 17% seen only once; the top ten take approximately 56%. Source material: blood. Receptor source: a woman in her 50s with Graves' hyperthyroidism. CDR3s include the opening cysteine and the closing phenylalanine or tryptophan. D genes are given only for firm matches. Expanded clones are given a class, and other clones once, few, many or no size at all.

J gene: TRBJ1-1
clone size: many
V gene: TRBV9
D gene: TRBD1
CDR3 protein: CASSVAGDRNTEAFF

J gene: TRBJ1-2
clone size: NA
V gene: TRBV19
D gene: TRBD1
CDR3 protein: CASSTRTGNNYGYTF

J gene: TRBJ1-6
clone size: few
V gene: TRBV20-1
D gene: NA
CDR3 protein: CSAREGSYNSPLHF

J gene: TRBJ2-7
clone size: NA
V gene: TRBV7-9
D gene: NA
CDR3 protein: CASSRPSYEQYF

J gene: TRBJ1-2
clone size: NA
V gene: TRBV7-6
D gene: NA
CDR3 protein: CASSSTNYGYTF

J gene: TRBJ2-5
clone size: many
V gene: TRBV27
D gene: NA
CDR3 protein: CASSVHRAGETQYF

J gene: TRBJ2-7
clone size: NA
V gene: TRBV10-3
D gene: TRBD1
CDR3 protein: CAISEPPGQGYNEQYF

J gene: TRBJ1-2
clone size: many
V gene: TRBV11-2
D gene: NA
CDR3 protein: CASSQTSRTVDGYTF

J gene: TRBJ2-1
clone size: few
V gene: TRBV27
D gene: TRBD2
CDR3 protein: CASRGLIGRGNGYEQFF

J gene: TRBJ2-1
clone size: NA
V gene: TRBV6-4
D gene: TRBD2
CDR3 protein: CASSDPFSGRESNEQFF

J gene: TRBJ2-1
clone size: NA
V gene: TRBV2
D gene: NA
CDR3 protein: CASSARDPKQFF

J gene: TRBJ1-1
clone size: many
V gene: TRBV11-2
D gene: NA
CDR3 protein: CASSLESQSGAFF

J gene: TRBJ1-1
clone size: many
V gene: TRBV6-1
D gene: TRBD1
CDR3 protein: CASRGQGATEAFF

J gene: TRBJ1-6
clone size: many
V gene: TRBV29-1
D gene: TRBD1
CDR3 protein: CSVARDRFNSPLHF

J gene: TRBJ1-1
clone size: many
V gene: TRBV18
D gene: NA
CDR3 protein: CASSDGTYTEAFF

J gene: TRBJ2-5
clone size: few
V gene: TRBV20-1
D gene: TRBD1
CDR3 protein: CSATGTGQETQYF

J gene: TRBJ2-1
clone size: NA
V gene: TRBV11-3
D gene: TRBD1
CDR3 protein: CASSGPGQSHNEQFF

J gene: TRBJ1-5
clone size: many
V gene: TRBV12-3/TRBV12-4
D gene: NA
CDR3 protein: CASSLKHRTDQPQHF

J gene: TRBJ2-7
clone size: once
V gene: TRBV27
D gene: NA
CDR3 protein: CASSLGLLSYEQYF

J gene: TRBJ2-3
clone size: NA
V gene: TRBV30
D gene: NA
CDR3 protein: CAWSVFEDTQYF

J gene: TRBJ1-1
clone size: NA
V gene: TRBV24-1
D gene: TRBD1
CDR3 protein: CATSETGTGYTEAFF

J gene: TRBJ2-2
clone size: few
V gene: TRBV29-1
D gene: TRBD1
CDR3 protein: CSAGQGNTGELFF

J gene: TRBJ2-5
clone size: many
V gene: TRBV12-3/TRBV12-4
D gene: TRBD2
CDR3 protein: CASSPGLADPWGETQYF

J gene: TRBJ2-2
clone size: few
V gene: TRBV12-3/TRBV12-4
D gene: TRBD2
CDR3 protein: CASSPPGGGTGELFF

J gene: TRBJ1-2
clone size: many
V gene: TRBV5-1
D gene: NA
CDR3 protein: CASSLGHRDGYTF

J gene: TRBJ1-1
clone size: many
V gene: TRBV28
D gene: TRBD1
CDR3 protein: CASSSPRQGMGNTEAFF

J gene: TRBJ1-5
clone size: few
V gene: TRBV5-6
D gene: NA
CDR3 protein: CASSLTTGNQPQHF